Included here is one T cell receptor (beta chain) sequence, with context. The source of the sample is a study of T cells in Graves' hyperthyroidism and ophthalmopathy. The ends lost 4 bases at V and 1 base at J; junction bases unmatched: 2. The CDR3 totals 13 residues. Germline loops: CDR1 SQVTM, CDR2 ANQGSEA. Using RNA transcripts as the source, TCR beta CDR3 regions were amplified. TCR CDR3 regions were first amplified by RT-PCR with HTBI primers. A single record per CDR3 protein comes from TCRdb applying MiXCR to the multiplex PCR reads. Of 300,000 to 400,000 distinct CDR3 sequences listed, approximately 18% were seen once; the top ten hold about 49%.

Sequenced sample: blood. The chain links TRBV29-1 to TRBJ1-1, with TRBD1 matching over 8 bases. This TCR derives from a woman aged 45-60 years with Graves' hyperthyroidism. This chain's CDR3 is CSVGTGGNTEAFF. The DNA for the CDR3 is TGCAGCGTTGGTACAGGGGGGAACACTGAAGCTTTCTTT.